The clone carrying this T cell receptor (beta chain) was picked up one time. This sample is part of a study of blood T cell repertoires in COVID-19. Study at large: PBMCs, B-cell-depleted T cells, or T cells provided the cDNA or gDNA that made up the material.

This CDR3 is 17 amino acids long. Per the original data handling: Amplification of reference gene primers provided the estimated nucleated cell counts. Clones were sequenced by immunoSEQ multiplex PCR, and TCRdb holds only the in-frame ones, with some missing. That table is the source of V, J and clone size, and D and trimming were worked out from the DNA. The data contain around 140,000 clones, 80% to 90% of them seen just once; the ten biggest clones take up about 1.5%. The specimen was peripheral blood. This chain connects TRBV21-1 to TRBJ2-4; TRBD1 was called by the table and not checked on the DNA. TRBV21-1 has pseudogene status. The receptor was derived from a woman aged 50 to 60 with acute or convalescent COVID-19. The CDR3 sequence: CASSNQGQGLAKNIQYF. CDR3 coding DNA: TGTGCCAGCAGCAATCAAGGACAGGGACTAGCCAAAAACATTCAGTACTTC.